This T cell receptor (beta chain) comes out of a study of blood T cell repertoires in COVID-19. Study-wide context: Samples came from the United States, Italy and Spain, spanning acute and convalescent COVID-19. PBMCs, B-cell-depleted T cells, or T cells were the source of the cDNA or gDNA that made up the material.

There are 17 residues in the CDR3. V was clipped by 3 bases and J by 3 bases; unmatched bases: 13. Looked up from germline, CDR1 is KGHSH and CDR2 is LQKENI. Per the authors' pipeline: Amplification from reference gene primers served as the basis for estimated nucleated cell counts. Generated by immunoSEQ multiplex PCR, the TCRdb table keeps only in-frame clones and is missing some. Clone size and V and J calls were adopted from that table, with D and trimming inferred from the DNA. This table holds about 12,000 clones, roughly 91% found once. The receptor was derived from a woman in her sixties or seventies with active COVID-19. The specimen was peripheral blood. The chain combines TRBV18 with TRBJ2-5, with 7 bases identical to TRBD2. The CDR3 is CASSPPRDYREKETQYF. The CDR3 nucleotides read TGTGCCAGCTCACCCCCTCGGGACTACCGTGAAAAAGAGACCCAGTACTTC.